This T cell receptor beta chain was sequenced in a study of blood T cell repertoires in COVID-19 (dated by TCRdb to the early 2020s). Describing the broader study: Samples from collaborators originated in the United States, Italy and Spain and spanned both the acute and convalescent phases of COVID-19. The material from the prospective study consisted of cDNA or gDNA derived from T cells, B-cell-depleted T cells, or PBMCs. The repertoires were released in a freely available public database intended as a resource for research on the immune response to SARS-CoV-2. Subjects who had been exposed to COVID-19, were actively infected with it, or had recovered from it provided the deeply sampled blood TCRbeta repertoires that made up the dataset. Where available, HLA class I and class II types were taken from metadata supplied by the sample provider and were not determined by assay-based typing. Sample metadata almost always included a de-identified subject ID, COVID-19 status, age in years and sex. Samples were obtained from the ongoing ImmuneRACE study (first 160 participants) and from 1,254 subjects provided by 6 global collaborators. Beyond this particular receptor, the publication reports: How much clinical and demographic metadata was included differed by source and by participant, and the metadata was provided uncurated.

Each collaborating institution followed its own protocols to collect whole blood in K2EDTA tubes. For TCRbeta analysis, collaborators shipped samples in one of three forms: frozen whole blood, isolated PBMCs, or DNA extracted from either of those sample types. The immunoSEQ Assay, a bias-controlled multiplex PCR, was used to amplify TCRbeta CDR3 regions from genomic DNA. On the study's bioinformatics: Nucleated cell counts per sample were estimated from amplification of reference gene primers within the assay. To quantify the absolute abundance of each unique TCRbeta CDR3 rearrangement, sequence reads were collapsed and filtered. For each sample, productive Simpson clonality was calculated as the square root of Simpson's diversity index across productive rearrangements. TCRdb mirrors the immuneACCESS table, restricted to in-frame sequences. Some clones are absent from its copies; in checked studies, under half trace to an unresolved V gene, and the reason for the others is unknown. The V and J calls and the clone size are those of that table, but D and trimming were determined from the DNA. The sample data list about 410,000 clones, and roughly 85% of these were observed just once. The ten largest clones take up over 1.1% of the sample.

For this clone: The antigen this receptor binds is unknown. No quality values exist for individual bases; no much larger clone is one base distant.

In the germline V gene, CDR1 corresponds to ENHRY and CDR2 to SYGVKD. The CDR3 spans 14 residues, from the cysteine through the phenylalanine. Only the CDR3 part of the read is kept: 42 bases, read in frame from the first base. The germline ends are 12 bases apart after V is trimmed by 2 bases and J by 5 bases. The chain employs TRBV10-3 and TRBJ2-5; the D region possibly corresponds to TRBD2 (6 bases align). The sequencing sample was made of peripheral blood. The TCR was taken from a woman aged 25 to 39 with active or convalescent COVID-19. The DNA sequence follows: TGTGCCATCAGTGAGAAACTAGCTTTGGAGACCCAGTACTTC. Its protein product is CAISEKLALETQYF.